These 5 T cell receptor beta chains share one sample of origin, sequenced in a study of technical replicates of blood from a few donors. TCRdb's copy holds only in-frame clones and misses some; the assay was immunoSEQ multiplex PCR. The profile shows around 80,000 clones, roughly 93% of them singletons. Sequencing was done on a sample of T cells isolated from PBMCs. Source of these receptors: a human donor in good health.

V and J are TRBV7-7 and TRBJ2-1, with D perhaps TRBD2 (6 bases). The germline V and J ends were trimmed by 8 bases and 10 bases, with 15 bases remaining between them. CDR3 length: 12 amino acids. Germline assignment: CDR1 SSHAT and CDR2 FNYEAQ (reference sequence). CDR3 residues: CASGRSPNEQFF. The DNA for the CDR3 is TGTGCCAGCGGGAGGAGCCCCAACGAGCAGTTCTTC.

This chain links TRBV28 with TRBJ2-1, with 10 bases aligning to TRBD2. The CDR3 consists of 13 residues. CDR1 is MDHEN and CDR2 is SYDVKM in the germline V gene. V lost 7 bases, J lost 9 bases, and 6 bases stayed unmatched. The CDR3 sequence is CASNQREGSEQFF. The CDR3 nucleotides are TGTGCCAGCAATCAGCGGGAGGGGAGTGAGCAGTTCTTC. Based on the CDR3 plus reference TRBV28 and TRBJ2-1, the full variable domain is DVKVTQSSRYLVKRTGEKVFLECVQDMDHENMFWYRQDPGLGLRLIYFSYDVKMKEKGDIPEGYSVSREKKERFSLILESASTNQTSMYLCASNQREGSEQFFGPGTRLTVL.

This CDR3 reads CAISGTVQPQHF. DNA for the CDR3: TGTGCCATCAGTGGTACGGTTCAGCCCCAGCATTTT. The V gene is TRBV10-3, the J gene TRBJ1-5; D call uncertain. Germline-derived CDR1 and CDR2 are ENHRY and SYGVKD. V was pared by 4 bases and J by 6 bases, with 7 bases between. The CDR3 consists of 12 residues.

This clone is a singleton in its sample. The chain joins TRBV27 to TRBJ1-1; D gene ambiguous. With 3 bases removed from V and 0 bases from J, the gap between germline ends came to 11 bases. The CDR3 contains 15 residues. The germline V gene encodes CDR1 MNHEY and CDR2 SMNVEV (reference sequence). The CDR3 sequence is CASSFLSGMNTEAFF. In DNA, the CDR3 is TGTGCCAGCAGTTTTCTCTCAGGCATGAACACTGAAGCTTTCTTT.

The chain carries TRBV7-9 and TRBJ1-1, with D unclear. Germline CDR1 SEHNR, CDR2 FQNEAQ (reference sequence). The CDR3 covers 11 residues. The V gene lost 3 bases and the J gene lost 7 bases, with 6 bases spanning the gap. CDR3: CASSFSHEAFF. In nucleotides, the CDR3 is TGTGCCAGCAGCTTCAGTCATGAAGCTTTCTTT.